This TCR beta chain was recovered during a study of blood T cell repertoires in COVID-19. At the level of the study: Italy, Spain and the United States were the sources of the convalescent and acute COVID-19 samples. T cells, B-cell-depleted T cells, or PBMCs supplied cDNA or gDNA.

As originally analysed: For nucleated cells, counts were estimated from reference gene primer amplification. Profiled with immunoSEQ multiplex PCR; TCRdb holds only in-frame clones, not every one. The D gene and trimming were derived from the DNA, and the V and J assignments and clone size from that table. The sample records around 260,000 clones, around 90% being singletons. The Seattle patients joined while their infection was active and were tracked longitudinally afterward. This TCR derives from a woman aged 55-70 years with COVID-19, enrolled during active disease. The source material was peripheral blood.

The CDR3 DNA is TGTGCCAGCAGCTTTAGCGGGTCTAGGACAGATACGCAGTATTTT. Translated, it gives CASSFSGSRTDTQYF. The V call is TRBV5-4, the J call TRBJ2-3, with 7 bases fitting TRBD2. The CDR3 sequence is 15 residues long. The junction had 6 bases not matched to a gene; V was cut back by 2 bases and J by 3 bases. Per the germline V gene, CDR1 is SGHNT and CDR2 is YYREEE (reference sequence). The full variable domain, completed using reference TRBV5-4 and TRBJ2-3, is ETGVTQSPTHLIKTRGQQVTLRCSSQSGHNTVSWYQQALGQGPQFIFQYYREEENGRGNFPPRFSGLQFPNYSSELNVNALELDDSALYLCASSFSGSRTDTQYFGPGTRLTVL.